This entry lists 30 T cell receptor beta chains sequenced from one sample in a study of cytomegalovirus exposure and HLA in healthy donors. The table came from immunoSEQ multiplex PCR; TCRdb's copy has only in-frame clones and leaves some out. The data show under 150,000 clones, around nine tenths seen once. Sequenced sample: PBMCs. The origin of the receptors is a man between 18 and 35 years old in good health and CMV-seropositive.

This chain links TRBV5-1 with TRBJ2-1, with a weak D call TRBD1 (6 bases). The germline V gene encodes CDR1 SGHRS and CDR2 YFSETQ. This CDR3 region has 17 residues. V dropped 0 bases and J dropped 7 bases, with 20 bases sitting between them. The DNA for the CDR3 is TGCGCCAGCAGCTTGGCCAAGGCAGGGGATTTCTATAATGAGCAGTTCTTC. The encoded protein is CASSLAKAGDFYNEQFF.

The chain links TRBV15 to TRBJ2-5; 7 nucleotides match TRBD2. CDR3 size: 15 residues. The J segment lost 2 bases and the V segment lost 3 bases, leaving 6 bases of the junction unmatched. Germline-derived CDR1 and CDR2 are LNHNV and YYDKDF (reference sequence). Here the CDR3 DNA reads TGTGCCACCAGCAGCCTCGGGGAGGGGCAAGAGACCCAGTACTTC. Translation: CATSSLGEGQETQYF.

The gene calls are TRBV7-9 and TRBJ1-1; perhaps TRBD1 as D (5 bases). This CDR3 region has 13 residues. Trimming left V 5 bases short and J 11 bases short, with 18 bases between. The germline V gene encodes CDR1 SEHNR and CDR2 FQNEAQ (reference sequence). CDR3 in amino acids: CASSPEQVLGAFF. CDR3 nucleotides: TGTGCCAGCAGCCCAGAACAGGTTCTTGGGGCTTTCTTT.

This clone appeared a single time. The gene calls are TRBV18 and TRBJ2-6; TRBD1 matches at 7 bases. CDR1 is KGHSH and CDR2 is LQKENI in the germline V gene. V lost 3 bases to trimming and J lost 4 bases; unmatched junction nucleotides: 9. The CDR3 runs to 17 residues. CDR3 sequence: CASSPPGGGAGANVLTF. The CDR3 DNA reads as TGTGCCAGCTCACCCCCAGGGGGTGGAGCCGGGGCCAACGTCCTGACTTTC.

This clone was seen once. V usage is TRBV5-1 and J usage is TRBJ2-7; D is possibly TRBD2 (5 bases). This CDR3 has 15 amino acids. Germline V gene lookup returns CDR1 SGHRS and CDR2 YFSETQ. V lost 0 bases, J lost 0 bases, and 10 bases lay in between. CDR3 sequence reads: CASSLAPADSYEQYF. In DNA form, the CDR3 reads TGCGCCAGCAGCTTGGCCCCAGCGGACTCCTACGAGCAGTACTTC.

The V gene is TRBV14, the J gene TRBJ2-1, with 13 bases aligning to TRBD2. The junction had 9 bases not matched to a gene; V was cut back by 3 bases and J by 7 bases. Per the germline V gene, CDR1 is SGHDN and CDR2 is FVKESK. The CDR3 runs to 17 residues. CDR3 sequence reads: CASSHQSGLAGRNEQFF. In DNA form, the CDR3 reads TGTGCCAGCAGCCACCAATCGGGACTAGCGGGAAGAAATGAGCAGTTCTTC.

This clone was seen a few times. The chain couples TRBV7-6 to TRBJ2-3, with D possibly being TRBD1 (5 bases). CDR1 and CDR2 (germline): SGHVS, FNYEAQ. The CDR3 contains 14 residues. Between the trimmed V and J ends, which lost 1 base and 3 bases, there was a span of 8 bases. The CDR3 is CASSLEQGTDTQYF. CDR3 coding DNA: TGTGCCAGCAGCTTAGAGCAGGGTACAGATACGCAGTATTTT.

V usage is TRBV10-1 and J usage is TRBJ1-1; the D gene is possibly TRBD1 (5 bases). V lost 7 bases, J lost 7 bases, and 16 bases lay in between. The CDR3 sequence is 13 residues long. CDR1 and CDR2 from the germline V gene are WNHNN and SYGVQD (reference sequence). CDR3 sequence: CASNRRGESEAFF. The CDR3 coding sequence is TGCGCCAGCAACCGACGGGGGGAGAGTGAAGCTTTCTTT.

The chain couples TRBV29-1 to TRBJ2-7; the match to TRBD1 covers 9 bases. From germline, CDR1 is SQVTM and CDR2 ANQGSEA. V shed 5 bases, J shed 3 bases, and the junction held 5 bases outside the gene matches. The CDR3 totals 13 residues. The CDR3 nucleotides are TGCAGCGTTAACCGGGACAGGGACTACGAGCAGTACTTC. Translation: CSVNRDRDYEQYF.

The rearrangement joins TRBV18 to TRBJ1-6, with D possibly being TRBD1 (5 bases). The germline gives CDR1 KGHSH, CDR2 LQKENI. CDR3 length: 17 amino acids. V lost 0 bases and J lost 6, with 15 bases in between. The CDR3 reads CASSPPSGDRLNSPLHF. The CDR3 DNA reads as TGTGCCAGCTCACCACCGTCGGGGGACCGCCTTAATTCACCCCTCCACTTT.

V usage is TRBV12-5 and J usage is TRBJ2-7, with D hard to call. Trimming removed 7 bases at V and 2 bases at J, with 9 bases between. The CDR3 length is 12 residues. In germline, CDR1 is LGHNT, CDR2 FRNRAP. In nucleotides, the CDR3 is TGTGCTAGTGCCTATCTAGCCTACGAGCAGTACTTC. Its protein product is CASAYLAYEQYF.

CDR3 amino acids: CATSRRTGTDEKLFF. CDR3 DNA: TGTGCCACCAGCAGACGTACAGGGACCGATGAAAAACTGTTTTTT. The chain carries TRBV15 and TRBJ1-4; D perhaps matches TRBD1 (6 bases). CDR1 and CDR2 (germline): LNHNV, YYDKDF (reference sequence). V gave up 2 bases and J gave up 6 bases, with 13 bases separating them. This CDR3 region has 15 residues.

CDR3 protein: CASSPAGTTSGKTQYF. The CDR3 coding sequence is TGTGCCAGCAGCCCGGCCGGGACTACCTCCGGGAAGACCCAGTACTTC. V and J are TRBV7-9 and TRBJ2-5; 7 nucleotides line up with TRBD2. Germline-derived CDR1 and CDR2 are SEHNR and FQNEAQ (reference sequence). This CDR3 has 16 residues. The V segment lost 5 bases and the J segment 6 bases; nucleotides outside the gene matches: 15.

V is TRBV6-5 and J is TRBJ1-2; D may be TRBD1 (6 bases). V was shortened by 5 bases and J by 8 bases, with 18 bases between the two germline ends. This CDR3 has 14 amino acids. CDR1 and CDR2 from the germline V gene are MNHEY and SVGAGI. The CDR3 loop reads CASSRQQGIGGYTF. CDR3 nucleotide sequence: TGTGCCAGCAGTAGACAACAGGGTATTGGGGGCTACACCTTC.

The chain combines TRBV6-5 with TRBJ1-1; D is possibly TRBD1 (6 bases). Germline V gene data show CDR1 as MNHEY and CDR2 as SVGAGI. CDR3 size: 14 residues. Trimming left V 3 bases short and J 4 bases short, with 12 bases between. The CDR3 coding sequence is TGTGCCAGCAGTTATCAGGGGAGGGTCACTGAAGCTTTCTTT. Protein: CASSYQGRVTEAFF.

The rearrangement joins TRBV2 to TRBJ2-1; the match to TRBD2 covers 7 bases. The CDR3 sequence is 16 residues long. Trimming removed 6 bases from V and 8 bases from J; junction bases left unmatched: 16. Germline CDR1 SNHLY, CDR2 FYNNEI. The CDR3 DNA is TGTGCCAGCAGCGCCCCCCTGGCGGGAGTTGGGGATGAGCAGTTCTTC. Translation gives CASSAPLAGVGDEQFF.

The genes are TRBV27 and TRBJ1-1; TRBD1 agrees at 7 bases. CDR1 and CDR2 (germline): MNHEY, SMNVEV (reference sequence). Germline trimming cut 3 bases from V and 8 bases from J; bases unmatched to any gene: 12. This CDR3 comprises 15 residues. The CDR3: CASSFPSDRQEEAFF. CDR3 coding DNA: TGTGCCAGCAGTTTCCCCTCGGACAGGCAGGAGGAAGCTTTCTTT.

The rearrangement links TRBV5-4 to TRBJ2-1; no clear D gene. Trimming left V 4 bases short and J 5 bases short, with 25 bases between. The V gene's germline CDR1 is SGHNT and CDR2 YYREEE (reference sequence). The CDR3 has 18 amino acids. The CDR3 reads CASSLGYRVQRPDNEQFF. The CDR3 DNA reads TGTGCCAGCAGCCTTGGTTACCGGGTACAACGACCAGACAATGAGCAGTTCTTC.

The DNA of the CDR3 is TGTGCCAGCAGCGTAGACCAGCCCCGTACAGGTCCCCAGTACGAGCAGTACTTC. This translates into CASSVDQPRTGPQYEQYF. This chain uses TRBV9 with TRBJ2-7, with D possibly matching TRBD1 (5 bases). Germline V gene data show CDR1 as SGDLS and CDR2 as YYNGEE. The CDR3 spans 18 residues. Trimming stripped 0 bases from V and 4 bases from J, with 23 bases between.

V is TRBV7-2 and J is TRBJ2-3; 7 bases agree with TRBD2. The V gene end was trimmed by 2 bases and the J gene end by 1 base; junction bases not matched to a gene: 15. Germline V CDR1 and CDR2: SGHTA, FQGNSA. The CDR3 spans 19 residues. CDR3 coding DNA: TGTGCCAGCAGCTTATTGGTCCGGGGGGTGGGAGCCGGCACAGATACGCAGTATTTT. Translated: CASSLLVRGVGAGTDTQYF. Full variable domain (missing parts from reference TRBV7-2 and TRBJ2-3): GAGVSQSPSNKVTEKGKDVELRCDPISGHTALYWYRQSLGQGLEFLIYFQGNSAPDKSGLPSDRFSAERTGGSVSTLTIQRTQQEDSAVYLCASSLLVRGVGAGTDTQYFGPGTRLTVL.

In DNA form, the CDR3 reads TGTGCCAGCAGCTTATCAGCGGGGGTTGGTAATGAGCAGTTCTTC. The encoded protein is CASSLSAGVGNEQFF. The chain recombines TRBV7-2 with TRBJ2-1; 8 bases map to TRBD2. The germline gives CDR1 SGHTA, CDR2 FQGNSA. This CDR3 is 15 amino acids long. After removal of 2 bases from V and 7 bases from J, the junction contained 7 bases not matched to a gene.

V and J are TRBV9 and TRBJ2-7; 8 nucleotides agree with TRBD1. Germline CDR1 is SGDLS and CDR2 is YYNGEE. V shed 0 bases, J shed 2 bases, and the junction held 10 bases outside the gene matches. The CDR3 length is 17 residues. The CDR3 coding sequence is TGTGCCAGCAGCGTAGGTCCACCGGACAGGGAGGCCTACGAGCAGTACTTC. Its translation is CASSVGPPDREAYEQYF.

The chain is built from TRBV5-1 and TRBJ2-1; 10 positions agree with TRBD2. V trimming: 3 bases; J trimming: 9 bases; junction bases outside the gene matches: 6. The germline V gene encodes CDR1 SGHRS and CDR2 YFSETQ. This CDR3 region has 14 residues. The CDR3 DNA sequence: TGCGCCAGCAGCTCTACTAGCGGGAAGGCTGAGCAGTTCTTC. Translating it yields CASSSTSGKAEQFF.

The chain has TRBV28 and TRBJ2-7, with D perhaps TRBD2 (5 bases). The germline gives CDR1 MDHEN, CDR2 SYDVKM. V lost 5 bases to trimming and J lost 6 bases, with 23 bases between them. This CDR3 spans 16 amino acids. CDR3 DNA: TGTGCCAGCAGTCCGATCTCCGGGAAGGTCTGGTCCGAGCAGTACTTC. It encodes CASSPISGKVWSEQYF.

This chain connects TRBV9 to TRBJ2-3; TRBD2 matches 13 bases. V was clipped by 2 bases and J by 3 bases; unmatched bases: 3. The CDR3 is made up of 16 amino acids. Per the germline V gene, CDR1 is SGDLS and CDR2 is YYNGEE. The CDR3 spells CASSVSGLAGTDTQYF. CDR3 nucleotides: TGTGCCAGCAGCGTGTCGGGACTAGCGGGAACAGATACGCAGTATTTT.

The rearrangement links TRBV7-2 to TRBJ1-2, with D possibly TRBD1 on 6 matching bases. The CDR3 is 16 residues long. Germline V lookup: CDR1 SGHTA, CDR2 FQGNSA. V lost 0 bases and J 4 bases, leaving 15 bases between the germline ends. The DNA of the CDR3 is TGTGCCAGCAGCTTAGCGTGGGCAGGGGAGGGCTATGGCTACACCTTC. This codes for CASSLAWAGEGYGYTF.

This clone was counted once. V is TRBV30 and J is TRBJ1-1, with 10 bases identical to TRBD1. The germline V gene has CDR1 GTSNPN and CDR2 SVGIG (reference sequence). This CDR3 contains 14 residues. Trimming at V came to 2 bases and at J to 6 bases, leaving 6 bases not matched to a gene. CDR3 coding DNA: TGTGCCTGGAGTTTGACAGGGGGCGCTTCTGAAGCTTTCTTT. It codes for CAWSLTGGASEAFF.

The J gene is TRBJ1-2, the V gene TRBV2, with 8 nucleotides matching TRBD1. Germline assignment: CDR1 SNHLY and CDR2 FYNNEI. V was pared by 5 bases and J by 4 bases, with 9 bases of the junction left unmatched. The CDR3 loop spans 15 amino acids. DNA of the CDR3: TGTGCCAGCAGTATTAAGACAGGGGTGGGCTATGGCTACACCTTC. Its protein product is CASSIKTGVGYGYTF.

The chain couples TRBV19 to TRBJ2-1, with TRBD2 matching over 7 bases. The CDR3 extends over 15 amino acids. After removal of 6 bases from V and 4 bases from J, the junction contained 9 bases not matched to a gene. Germline V CDR1 and CDR2: LNHDA, SQIVND (reference sequence). The DNA for the CDR3 is TGTGCCAGTAGCACCGGGACTAACCCTTACAATGAGCAGTTCTTC. Its protein product is CASSTGTNPYNEQFF.

The chain uses TRBV5-6 and TRBJ2-5, with D possibly matching TRBD2 (6 bases). Germline CDR1 reads SGHDT; CDR2 reads YYEEEE. The V and J ends lost 4 bases and 7 bases respectively, with 17 bases between them. The CDR3 loop spans 14 amino acids. CDR3 region: CASSDLTARGTQYF. The CDR3 DNA follows: TGTGCCAGCAGCGACCTGACAGCGCGGGGGACCCAGTACTTC.